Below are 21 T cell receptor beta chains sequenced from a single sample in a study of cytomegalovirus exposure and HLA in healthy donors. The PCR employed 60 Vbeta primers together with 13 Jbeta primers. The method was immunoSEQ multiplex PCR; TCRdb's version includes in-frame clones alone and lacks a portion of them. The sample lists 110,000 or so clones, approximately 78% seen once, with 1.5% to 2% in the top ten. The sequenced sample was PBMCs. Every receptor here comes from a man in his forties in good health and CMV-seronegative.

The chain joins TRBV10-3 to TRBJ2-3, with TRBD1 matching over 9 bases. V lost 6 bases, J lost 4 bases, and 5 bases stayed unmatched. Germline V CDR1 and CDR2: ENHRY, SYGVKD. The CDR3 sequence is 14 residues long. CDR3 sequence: CAIRPGQGPDTQYF. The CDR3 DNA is TGTGCCATCAGACCGGGACAGGGTCCAGATACGCAGTATTTT.

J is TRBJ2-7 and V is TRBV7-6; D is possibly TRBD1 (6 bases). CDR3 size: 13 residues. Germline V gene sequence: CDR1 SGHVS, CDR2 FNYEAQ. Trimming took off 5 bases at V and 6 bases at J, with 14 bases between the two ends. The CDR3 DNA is TGTGCCAGCAGCGGTACAGGGATCATCGAGCAGTACTTC. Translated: CASSGTGIIEQYF.

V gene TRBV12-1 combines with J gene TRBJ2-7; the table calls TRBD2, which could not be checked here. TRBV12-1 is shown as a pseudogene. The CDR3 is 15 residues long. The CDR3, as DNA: TGTGCCAGCAGCTTTAAGTCGGGGGGGGGTTACGAGCAGTACTTC. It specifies CASSFKSGGGYEQYF.

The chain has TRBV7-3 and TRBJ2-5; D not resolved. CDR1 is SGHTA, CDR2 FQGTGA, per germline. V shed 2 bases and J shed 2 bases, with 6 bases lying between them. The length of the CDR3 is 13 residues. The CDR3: CASSLVQQETQYF. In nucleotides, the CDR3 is TGTGCCAGCAGCTTAGTCCAGCAAGAGACCCAGTACTTC.

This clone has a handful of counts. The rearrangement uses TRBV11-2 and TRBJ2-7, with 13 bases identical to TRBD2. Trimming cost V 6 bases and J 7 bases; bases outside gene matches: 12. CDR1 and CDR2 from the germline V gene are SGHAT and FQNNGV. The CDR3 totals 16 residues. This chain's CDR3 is CASRQPGLAGNSEQYF. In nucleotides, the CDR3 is TGTGCCAGCAGACAGCCGGGACTAGCGGGGAATAGTGAGCAGTACTTC.

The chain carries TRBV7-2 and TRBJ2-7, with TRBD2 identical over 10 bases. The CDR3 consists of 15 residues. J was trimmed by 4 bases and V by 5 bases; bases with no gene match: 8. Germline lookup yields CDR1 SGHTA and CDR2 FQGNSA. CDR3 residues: CASSGSGSGRYEQYF. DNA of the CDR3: TGTGCCAGCAGCGGTAGTGGTAGCGGGAGGTACGAGCAGTACTTC.

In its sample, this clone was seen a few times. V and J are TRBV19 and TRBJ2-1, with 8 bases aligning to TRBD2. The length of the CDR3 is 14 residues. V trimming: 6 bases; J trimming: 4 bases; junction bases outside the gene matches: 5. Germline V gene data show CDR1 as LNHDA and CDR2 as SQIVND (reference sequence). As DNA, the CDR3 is TGTGCCAGTAGATTCGGGGGGGAATACAATGAGCAGTTCTTC. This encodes CASRFGGEYNEQFF.

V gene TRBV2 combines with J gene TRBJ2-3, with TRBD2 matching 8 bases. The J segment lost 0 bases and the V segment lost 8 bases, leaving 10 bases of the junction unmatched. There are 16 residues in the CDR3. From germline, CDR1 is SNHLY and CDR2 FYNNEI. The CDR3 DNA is TGTGCCAGCGGACTCCTCGGGGGGGCTAGCACAGATACGCAGTATTTT. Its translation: CASGLLGGASTDTQYF.

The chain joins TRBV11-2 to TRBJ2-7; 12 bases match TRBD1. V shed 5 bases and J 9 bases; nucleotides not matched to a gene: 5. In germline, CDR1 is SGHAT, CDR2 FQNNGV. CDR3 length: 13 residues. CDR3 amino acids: CASSRDRGRGQYF. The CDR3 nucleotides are TGTGCCAGCAGCCGGGACAGGGGGCGTGGGCAGTACTTC. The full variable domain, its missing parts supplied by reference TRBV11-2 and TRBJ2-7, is EAGVAQSPRYKIIEKRQSVAFWCNPISGHATLYWYQQILGQGPKLLIQFQNNGVVDDSQLPKDRFSAERLKGVDSTLKIQPAKLEDSAVYLCASSRDRGRGQYFGPGTRLTVT.

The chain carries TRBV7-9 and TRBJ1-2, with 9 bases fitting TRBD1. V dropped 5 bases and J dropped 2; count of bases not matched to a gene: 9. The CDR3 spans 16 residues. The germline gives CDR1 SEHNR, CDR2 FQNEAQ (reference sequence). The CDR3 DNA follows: TGTGCCAGCAGCCCAAACAACGGACAGGGGAACTATGGCTACACCTTC. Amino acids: CASSPNNGQGNYGYTF. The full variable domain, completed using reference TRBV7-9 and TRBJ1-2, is DTGVSQNPRHKITKRGQNVTFRCDPISEHNRLYWYRQTLGQGPEFLTYFQNEAQLEKSRLLSDRFSAERPKGSFSTLEIQRTEQGDSAMYLCASSPNNGQGNYGYTFGSGTRLTVV.

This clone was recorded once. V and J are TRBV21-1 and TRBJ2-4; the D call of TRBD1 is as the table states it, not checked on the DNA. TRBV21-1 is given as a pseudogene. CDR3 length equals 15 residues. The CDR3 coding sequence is TGTGCCAGCAACCGACAGCCGCTAGCCAAAAACATTCAGTACTTC. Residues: CASNRQPLAKNIQYF.

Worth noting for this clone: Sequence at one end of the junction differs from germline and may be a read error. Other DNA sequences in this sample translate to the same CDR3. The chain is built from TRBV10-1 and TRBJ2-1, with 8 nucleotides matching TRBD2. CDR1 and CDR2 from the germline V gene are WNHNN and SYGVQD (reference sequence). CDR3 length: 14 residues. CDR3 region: CASSESGGNNEQFF. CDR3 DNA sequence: TGCGCCAGTAGTGAGTCGGGAGGGAATAATGAGCAGTTCTTC.

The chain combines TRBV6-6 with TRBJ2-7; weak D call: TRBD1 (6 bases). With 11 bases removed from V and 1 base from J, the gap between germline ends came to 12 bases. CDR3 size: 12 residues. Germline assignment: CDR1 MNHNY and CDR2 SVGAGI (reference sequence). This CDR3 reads CAEGVSSYEQYF. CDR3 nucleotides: TGTGCCGAGGGGGTTTCGTCCTACGAGCAGTACTTC.

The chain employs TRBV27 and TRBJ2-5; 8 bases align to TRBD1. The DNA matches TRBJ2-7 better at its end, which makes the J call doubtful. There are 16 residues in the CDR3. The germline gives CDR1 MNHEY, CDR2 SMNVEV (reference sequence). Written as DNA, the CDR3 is TGTGCCAGCAATCCTCTTAGGACAGGGAACGGCTACGAGCAGTACTTC. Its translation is CASNPLRTGNGYEQYF.

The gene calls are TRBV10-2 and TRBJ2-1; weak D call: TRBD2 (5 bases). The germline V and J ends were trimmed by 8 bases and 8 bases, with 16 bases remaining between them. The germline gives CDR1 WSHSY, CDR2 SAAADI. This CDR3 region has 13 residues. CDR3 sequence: CASSWSSEDEQFF. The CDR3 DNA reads TGCGCCAGCTCCTGGTCATCGGAGGATGAGCAGTTCTTC.

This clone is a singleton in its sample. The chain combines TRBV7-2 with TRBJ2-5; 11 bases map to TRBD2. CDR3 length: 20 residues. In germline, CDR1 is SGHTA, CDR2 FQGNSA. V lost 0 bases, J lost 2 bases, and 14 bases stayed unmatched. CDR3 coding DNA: TGTGCCAGCAGCTTAGCGCCACTAGCGGGGGCTCAAGGAGATCAAGAGACCCAGTACTTC. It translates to CASSLAPLAGAQGDQETQYF.

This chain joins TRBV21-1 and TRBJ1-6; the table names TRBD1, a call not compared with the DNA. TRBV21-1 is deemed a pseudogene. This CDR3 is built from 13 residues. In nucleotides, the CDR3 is TGTGCCAGCGTAAATACAGGGTATTCACCCCTCCACTTT. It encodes CASVNTGYSPLHF.

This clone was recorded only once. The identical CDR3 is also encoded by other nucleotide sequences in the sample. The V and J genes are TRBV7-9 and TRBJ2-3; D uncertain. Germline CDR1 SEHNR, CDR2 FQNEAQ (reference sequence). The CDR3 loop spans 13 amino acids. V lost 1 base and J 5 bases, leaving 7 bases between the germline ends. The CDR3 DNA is TGTGCCAGCAGCTTAGATCGGGTAGATACGCAGTATTTT. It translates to CASSLDRVDTQYF.

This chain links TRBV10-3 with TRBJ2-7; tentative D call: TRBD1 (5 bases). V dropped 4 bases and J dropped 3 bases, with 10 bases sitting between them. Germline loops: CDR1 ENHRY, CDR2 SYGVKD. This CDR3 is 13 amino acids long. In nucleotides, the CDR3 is TGTGCCATCAGTGGACAGACCCACTACGAGCAGTACTTC. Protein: CAISGQTHYEQYF.

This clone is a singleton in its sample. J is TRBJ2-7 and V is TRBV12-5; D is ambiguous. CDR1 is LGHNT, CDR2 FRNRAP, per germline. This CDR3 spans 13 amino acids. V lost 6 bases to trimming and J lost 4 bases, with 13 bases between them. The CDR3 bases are TGTGCTAGTGGCAAAGGAGCCAGTTACGAGCAGTACTTC. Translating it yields CASGKGASYEQYF.

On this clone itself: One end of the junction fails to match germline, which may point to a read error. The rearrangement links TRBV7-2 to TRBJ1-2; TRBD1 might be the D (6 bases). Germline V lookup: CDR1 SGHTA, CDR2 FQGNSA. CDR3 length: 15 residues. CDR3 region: CASSPLRGPNYGYTF. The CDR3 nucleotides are TGTGCCAGCAGCCCCCTCAGGGGCCCGAACTATGGTTACACCTTC.